These 3 T cell receptor beta chains originate from one sample sequenced in a study of blood T cell repertoires in COVID-19. The protocol was immunoSEQ multiplex PCR, while the TCRdb copy is restricted to in-frame clones and leaves out a portion. Of around 190,000 clones in the sample, roughly 80% are singletons; the top ten hold approximately 6.9%. The sample taken for sequencing was peripheral blood. The receptors stem from a man in his fifties or sixties with acute or convalescent COVID-19.

The chain has TRBV3-1 (or the pseudogene TRBV3-2) and TRBJ2-7; D is perhaps TRBD2 (5 bases). The germline V and J ends were trimmed by 11 bases and 3 bases, with 17 bases remaining between them. CDR3 length: 13 residues. The V gene's germline CDR1 is LGHDT and CDR2 YNNKEL (reference sequence). The CDR3 DNA reads as TGTGCCGCCGCCCGAGGGCCTGGCTACGAGCAGTACTTC. This codes for CAAARGPGYEQYF.

V gene TRBV7-9 combines with J gene TRBJ2-3, with 8 bases aligning to TRBD1. The ends lost 5 bases at V and 4 bases at J; junction bases unmatched: 8. The CDR3 has 15 residues. Germline CDR1 and CDR2: SEHNR and FQNEAQ (reference sequence). CDR3 in amino acids: CASSQGQGRSDTQYF. CDR3 bases: TGTGCCAGCAGCCAAGGACAGGGCCGGTCAGATACGCAGTATTTT. The complete variable domain, with remaining parts taken from reference TRBV7-9 and TRBJ2-3, reads DTGVSQNPRHKITKRGQNVTFRCDPISEHNRLYWYRQTLGQGPEFLTYFQNEAQLEKSRLLSDRFSAERPKGSFSTLEIQRTEQGDSAMYLCASSQGQGRSDTQYFGPGTRLTVL.

This chain uses TRBV3-1 (or the pseudogene TRBV3-2) with TRBJ1-1; tentatively, D is TRBD1 (5 bases). The CDR3 extends over 14 amino acids. Trimming left V 2 bases short and J 3 bases short, with 10 bases between. The V gene's germline CDR1 is LGHDT and CDR2 YNNKEL (reference sequence). Here the CDR3 reads CASSQRGSDTEAFF. The DNA for the CDR3 is TGTGCCAGCAGCCAAAGGGGTTCAGACACTGAAGCTTTCTTT.